This T cell receptor beta chain emerged from a study of breast tumors, draining lymph nodes, adjacent tissues. The V and J ends lost 9 bases and 8 bases, in that order; junction bases with no gene match: 12. Germline V lookup: CDR1 SNHLY, CDR2 FYNNEI. This CDR3 is 14 amino acids long. Breast cancer patients provided tissue from their axillary draining lymph nodes. Via MiXCR, TCRdb re-called the multiplex PCR reads, giving one row per CDR3 protein. The sample includes about 140,000 distinct CDR3 sequences, 20% to 25% of them seen just once. Sequenced sample: axillary lymph node tissue. The gene calls are TRBV2 and TRBJ1-4; 7 positions agree with TRBD1. The receptor's source is a female donor with breast cancer. Some clones in this sample may be carry-over from other donors' samples. The CDR3 sequence: CASTFEGAREKLFF. DNA for the CDR3: TGTGCCAGTACCTTCGAGGGGGCACGGGAAAAACTGTTTTTT.